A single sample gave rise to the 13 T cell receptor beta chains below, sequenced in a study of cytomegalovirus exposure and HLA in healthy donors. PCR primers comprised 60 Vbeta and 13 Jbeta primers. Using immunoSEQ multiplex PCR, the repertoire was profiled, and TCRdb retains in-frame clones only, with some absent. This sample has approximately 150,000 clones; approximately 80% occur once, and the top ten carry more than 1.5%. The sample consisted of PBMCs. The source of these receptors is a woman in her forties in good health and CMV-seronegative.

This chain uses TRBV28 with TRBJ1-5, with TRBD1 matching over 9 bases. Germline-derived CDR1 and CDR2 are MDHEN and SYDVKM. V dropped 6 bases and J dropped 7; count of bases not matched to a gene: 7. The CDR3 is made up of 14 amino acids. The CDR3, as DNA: TGTGCCAGCAGCCGGACAGGGGTAGGACAGCCCCAGCATTTT. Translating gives CASSRTGVGQPQHF.

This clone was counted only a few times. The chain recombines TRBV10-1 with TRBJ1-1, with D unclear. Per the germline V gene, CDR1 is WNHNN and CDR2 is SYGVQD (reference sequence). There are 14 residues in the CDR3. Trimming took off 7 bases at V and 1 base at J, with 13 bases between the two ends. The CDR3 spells CASTWQAPNTEAFF. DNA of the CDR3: TGCGCCAGCACTTGGCAGGCCCCGAACACTGAAGCTTTCTTT.

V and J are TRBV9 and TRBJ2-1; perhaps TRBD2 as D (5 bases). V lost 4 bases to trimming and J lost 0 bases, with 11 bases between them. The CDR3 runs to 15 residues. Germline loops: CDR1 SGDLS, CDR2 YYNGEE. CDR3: CASSLDGVSYNEQFF. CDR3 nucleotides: TGTGCCAGCAGCCTCGACGGGGTCTCCTACAATGAGCAGTTCTTC.

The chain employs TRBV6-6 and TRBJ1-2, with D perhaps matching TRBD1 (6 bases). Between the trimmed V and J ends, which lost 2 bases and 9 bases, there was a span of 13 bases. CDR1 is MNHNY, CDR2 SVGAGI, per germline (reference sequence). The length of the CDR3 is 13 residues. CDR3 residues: CASSYPGTFRYTF. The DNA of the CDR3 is TGTGCCAGCAGTTACCCCGGGACATTTCGCTACACCTTC.

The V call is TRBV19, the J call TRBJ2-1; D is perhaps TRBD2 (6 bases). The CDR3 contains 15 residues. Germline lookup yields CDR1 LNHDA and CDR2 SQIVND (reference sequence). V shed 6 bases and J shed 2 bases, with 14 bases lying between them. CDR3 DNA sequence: TGTGCCAGTAGGGGGTGGGGGGACCCCTACAATGAGCAGTTCTTC. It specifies CASRGWGDPYNEQFF.

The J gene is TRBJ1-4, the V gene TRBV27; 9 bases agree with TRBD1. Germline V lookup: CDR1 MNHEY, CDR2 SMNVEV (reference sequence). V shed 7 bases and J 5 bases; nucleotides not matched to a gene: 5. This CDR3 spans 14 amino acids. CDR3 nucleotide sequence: TGTGCCAGCAATCACAGGGGGCTCAATGAAAAACTGTTTTTT. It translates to CASNHRGLNEKLFF.

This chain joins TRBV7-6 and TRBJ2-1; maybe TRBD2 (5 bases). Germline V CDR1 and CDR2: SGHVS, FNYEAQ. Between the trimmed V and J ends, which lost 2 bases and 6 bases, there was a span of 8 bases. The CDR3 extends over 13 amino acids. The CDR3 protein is CASSLSGINEQFF. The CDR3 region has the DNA TGTGCCAGCAGCTTATCGGGGATCAATGAGCAGTTCTTC.

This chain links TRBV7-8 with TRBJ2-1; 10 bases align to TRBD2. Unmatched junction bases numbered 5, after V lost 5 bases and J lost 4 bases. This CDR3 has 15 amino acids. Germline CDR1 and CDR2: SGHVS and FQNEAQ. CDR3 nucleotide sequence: TGTGCCAGCAGCGCTGGACTAGCGGAATACAATGAGCAGTTCTTC. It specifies CASSAGLAEYNEQFF.

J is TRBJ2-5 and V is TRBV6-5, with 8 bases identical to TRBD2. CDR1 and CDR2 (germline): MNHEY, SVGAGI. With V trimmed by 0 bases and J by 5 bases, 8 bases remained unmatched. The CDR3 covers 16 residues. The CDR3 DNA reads TGTGCCAGCAGTTACTCCTTAGCGGGATTGGGGGAGACCCAGTACTTC. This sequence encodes CASSYSLAGLGETQYF.

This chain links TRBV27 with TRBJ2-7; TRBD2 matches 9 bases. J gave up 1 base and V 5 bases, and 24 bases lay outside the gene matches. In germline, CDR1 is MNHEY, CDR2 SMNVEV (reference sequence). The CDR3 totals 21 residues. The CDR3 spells CASSMDVGTSYAPFSSYEQYF. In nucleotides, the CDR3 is TGTGCCAGCAGTATGGACGTCGGGACTAGCTACGCCCCATTCTCGTCCTACGAGCAGTACTTC.

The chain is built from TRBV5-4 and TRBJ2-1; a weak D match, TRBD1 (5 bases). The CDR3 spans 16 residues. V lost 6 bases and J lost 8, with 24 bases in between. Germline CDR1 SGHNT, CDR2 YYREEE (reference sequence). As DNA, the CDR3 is TGTGCCAGCACCTCCCCATCGGGTCTATGGGGCGATGAGCAGTTCTTC. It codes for CASTSPSGLWGDEQFF.

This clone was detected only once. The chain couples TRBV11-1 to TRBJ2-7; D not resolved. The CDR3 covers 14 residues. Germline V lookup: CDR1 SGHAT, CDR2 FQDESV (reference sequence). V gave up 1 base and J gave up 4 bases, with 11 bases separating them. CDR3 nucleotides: TGTGCCAGCAGCTTAGGACTTGAAGTATACGAGCAGTACTTC. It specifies CASSLGLEVYEQYF.

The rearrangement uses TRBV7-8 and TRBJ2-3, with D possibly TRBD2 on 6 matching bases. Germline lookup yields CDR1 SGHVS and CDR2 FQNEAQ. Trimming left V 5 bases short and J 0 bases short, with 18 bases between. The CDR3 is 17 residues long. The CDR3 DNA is TGTGCCAGCAGCCCCGAGGGGACTTACCTTAGCACAGATACGCAGTATTTT. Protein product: CASSPEGTYLSTDTQYF.